Listed below are T cell receptor beta chains from one sample, sequenced in a study of regulatory T cells in long-lasting Graves disease. TCRdb used MiXCR to reprocess the multiplex PCR reads, holding one entry per CDR3 protein. In the table there are under 800,000 distinct CDR3 sequences, around 15% of which are singletons. These data were also filed under a second study, of T cells in Graves' hyperthyroidism and ophthalmopathy.

Sample: peripheral blood mononuclear cells (PBMCs), taken at new diagnosis, from a patient treated with antithyroid drugs. These receptors originate from a woman aged 25-40 years with Graves disease. Each CDR3 is given with its conserved first and last residue. Each record gives: clone size, D gene, J gene, V gene, CDR3 protein, CDR3 DNA. D genes are given only for firm matches. Where a row states a size, it is once, few, many or the class of an expanded clone; other rows omit it.

many | - | TRBJ2-7 | TRBV27 | CASSGGSGPYEQYF | TGTGCCAGCAGTGGAGGTAGCGGCCCCTACGAGCAGTACTTC
many | - | TRBJ1-5 | TRBV27 | CASKHSLEGNQPQHF | TGTGCCAGCAAGCACTCGCTCGAGGGCAATCAGCCCCAGCATTTT
many | - | TRBJ2-5 | TRBV6-1 | CASSPGTTGRQIETQYF | TGTGCCAGCAGTCCTGGTACTACAGGGCGTCAAATAGAGACCCAGTACTTC
few | - | TRBJ1-2 | TRBV3-1 | CASSQALIRQTSYGYTF | TGTGCCAGCAGCCAAGCACTAATCCGACAGACCTCCTATGGCTACACCTTC
- | TRBD1 | TRBJ2-1 | TRBV6-1 | CASRRRTGTSVDEQFF | TGTGCCAGCAGGCGCAGGACAGGTACGTCCGTGGATGAGCAGTTCTTC
- | - | TRBJ2-3 | TRBV30 | CAWRGHGTQYF | TGTGCCTGGAGAGGACACGGTACGCAGTATTTT
many | - | TRBJ1-4 | TRBV12-3/TRBV12-4 | CASSYRALELFF | TGTGCCAGCAGTTACAGGGCCCTAGAACTGTTTTTT
few | TRBD2 | TRBJ2-5 | TRBV3-1 | CASSPKRLAGAQETQYF | TGTGCCAGCAGCCCAAAACGACTAGCGGGAGCTCAAGAGACCCAGTACTTC
many | TRBD2 | TRBJ2-5 | TRBV20-1 | CSAGLAEVGTQYF | TGCAGTGCTGGACTAGCGGAGGTGGGGACCCAGTACTTC
once | - | TRBJ1-5 | TRBV28 | CAGTKQGSNQPQHF | TGTGCCGGCACCAAACAAGGGAGCAATCAGCCCCAGCATTTT
- | TRBD1 | TRBJ1-6 | TRBV5-1 | CASSFEAGQGSSPLHF | TGCGCCAGCAGCTTTGAGGCGGGACAGGGGAGCTCACCCCTCCACTTT
many | - | TRBJ2-5 | TRBV29-1 | CSAPLGSGGETQYF | TGCAGCGCACCCCTCGGTAGCGGCGGGGAGACCCAGTACTTC
many | TRBD1 | TRBJ2-3 | TRBV6-2/TRBV6-3 | CASSYSGQGKTDTQYF | TGTGCCAGCAGTTACTCGGGACAGGGGAAGACAGATACGCAGTATTTT
once | TRBD2 | TRBJ2-2 | TRBV15 | CATSRVRPFVTSGRISGELSF | TGTGCCACCAGCAGAGTTCGTCCCTTCGTGACCTCGGGACGGATAAGCGGGGAGCTGTCTTTT
many | - | TRBJ1-4 | TRBV2 | CASSEAGGTQTIEKLFF | TGTGCCAGCAGTGAAGCTGGGGGGACGCAAACGATAGAAAAACTGTTTTTT
few | TRBD1 | TRBJ1-6 | TRBV6-1 | CAIAPGQWNSPLHF | TGTGCCATAGCTCCGGGACAGTGGAATTCACCCCTCCACTTT
few | - | TRBJ2-7 | TRBV3-1 | CASSQEPASLPYEQYF | TGTGCCAGCAGCCAAGAGCCGGCTAGCTTACCCTACGAGCAGTACTTC